The present entry profiles one T cell receptor (beta chain) with its context. Its antigen is unidentified. The data belong to a study of T cell responses to AZD1222 COVID-19 vaccine. Study-wide findings and caveats: There were vaccine-associated CD4 TCRs across spike, dominant at 160-218 and 743-854. Only after the peak T cell response were repertoires sampled. Females made up more of the donors, who were largely white British, and clonal diversity may have come out too low.

TCRdb's table, derived via immunoSEQ multiplex PCR, lists solely in-frame clones and lacks some. Of roughly 120,000 clones listed, roughly nine tenths are singletons. This TCR derives from an adult who received the AZD1222 COVID-19 vaccine. This specimen consisted of peripheral blood, obtained 28 days after the second AZD1222 dose.

The CDR3 region is CATSYGTGNYGYTF. The CDR3 nucleotides are TGTGCCACCAGCTACGGAACAGGGAACTATGGCTACACCTTC. The chain joins TRBV15 to TRBJ1-2, with D possibly TRBD1 on 6 matching bases. This CDR3 spans 14 amino acids. V was pared by 5 bases and J by 2 bases, with 12 bases between. Per the germline V gene, CDR1 is LNHNV and CDR2 is YYDKDF (reference sequence).